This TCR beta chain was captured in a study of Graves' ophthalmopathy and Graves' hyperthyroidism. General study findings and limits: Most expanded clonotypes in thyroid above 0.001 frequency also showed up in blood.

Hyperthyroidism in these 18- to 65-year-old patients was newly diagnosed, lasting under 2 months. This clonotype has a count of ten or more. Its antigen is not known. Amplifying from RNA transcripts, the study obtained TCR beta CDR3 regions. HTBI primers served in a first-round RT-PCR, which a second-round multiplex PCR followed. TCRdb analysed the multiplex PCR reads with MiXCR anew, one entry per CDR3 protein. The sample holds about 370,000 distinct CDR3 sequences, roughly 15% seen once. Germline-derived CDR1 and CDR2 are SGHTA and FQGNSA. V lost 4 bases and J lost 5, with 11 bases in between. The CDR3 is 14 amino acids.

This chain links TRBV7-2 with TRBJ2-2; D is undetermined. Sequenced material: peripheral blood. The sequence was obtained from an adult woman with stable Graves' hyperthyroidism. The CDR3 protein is CASSSHLGTGELFF. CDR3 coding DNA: TGTGCCAGCAGCTCCCATTTGGGAACCGGGGAGCTGTTTTTT.